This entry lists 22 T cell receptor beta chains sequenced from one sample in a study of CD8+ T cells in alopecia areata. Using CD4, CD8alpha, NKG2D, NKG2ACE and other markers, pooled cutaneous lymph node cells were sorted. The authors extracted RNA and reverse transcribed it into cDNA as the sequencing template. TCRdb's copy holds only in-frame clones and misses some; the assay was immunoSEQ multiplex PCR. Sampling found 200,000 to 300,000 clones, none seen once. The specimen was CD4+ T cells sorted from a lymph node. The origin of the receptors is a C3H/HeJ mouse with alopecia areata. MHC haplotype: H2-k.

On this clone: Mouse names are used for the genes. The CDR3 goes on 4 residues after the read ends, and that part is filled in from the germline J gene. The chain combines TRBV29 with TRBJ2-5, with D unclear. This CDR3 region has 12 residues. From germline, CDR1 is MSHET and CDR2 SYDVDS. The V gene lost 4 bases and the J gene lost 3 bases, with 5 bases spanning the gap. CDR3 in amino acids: CASSSRQDTQYF. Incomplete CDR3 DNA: TGTGCTAGCAGTTCCAGACAAGAC.

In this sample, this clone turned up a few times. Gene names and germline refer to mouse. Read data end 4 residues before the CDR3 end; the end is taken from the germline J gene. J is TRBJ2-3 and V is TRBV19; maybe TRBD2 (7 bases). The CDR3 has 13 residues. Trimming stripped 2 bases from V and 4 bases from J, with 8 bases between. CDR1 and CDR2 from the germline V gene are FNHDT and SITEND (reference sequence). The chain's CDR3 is CASSMGGTETLYF. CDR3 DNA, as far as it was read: TGTGCCAGCAGTATGGGGGGCACAGAA. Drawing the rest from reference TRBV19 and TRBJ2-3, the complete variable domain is GGIITQTPKFLIGQEGQKLTLKCQQNFNHDTMYWYRQDSGKGLRLIYYSITENDLQKGDLSEGYDASREKKSSFSLTVTSAQKNEMAVFLCASSMGGTETLYFGSGTRLTVL.

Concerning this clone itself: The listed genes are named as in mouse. CDR3 sequence reads: CASGDARDRGRDSPLYF. The sequenced CDR3 bases are TGTGCCAGCGGTGATGCCCGGGACAGGGGGCGTGATTCGCCC. The V call is TRBV13-2, the J call TRBJ1-6; 12 nucleotides line up with TRBD1. The CDR3 is cut off 3 residues early in the read; its end comes from the germline J gene. TRBJ1-6 is annotated as an ORF whose role is uncertain. This CDR3 spans 17 amino acids. After removal of 0 bases from V and 8 bases from J, the junction contained 6 bases not matched to a gene. From germline, CDR1 is NNHNN and CDR2 SYGAGS (reference sequence).

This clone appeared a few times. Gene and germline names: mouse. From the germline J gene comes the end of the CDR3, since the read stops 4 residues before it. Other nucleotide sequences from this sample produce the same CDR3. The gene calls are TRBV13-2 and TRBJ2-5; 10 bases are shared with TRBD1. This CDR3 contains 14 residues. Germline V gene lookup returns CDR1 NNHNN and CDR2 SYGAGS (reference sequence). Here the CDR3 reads CASGVGTGEDTQYF. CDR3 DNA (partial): TGTGCCAGCGGTGTGGGGACAGGGGAAGAC.

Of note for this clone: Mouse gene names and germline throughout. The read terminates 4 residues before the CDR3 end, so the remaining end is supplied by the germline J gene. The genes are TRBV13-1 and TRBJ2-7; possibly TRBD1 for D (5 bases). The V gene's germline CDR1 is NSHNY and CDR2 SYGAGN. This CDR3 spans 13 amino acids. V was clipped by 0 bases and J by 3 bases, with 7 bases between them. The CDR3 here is CASSDETVYEQYF. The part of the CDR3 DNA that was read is TGTGCCAGCAGTGATGAGACAGTCTAT.

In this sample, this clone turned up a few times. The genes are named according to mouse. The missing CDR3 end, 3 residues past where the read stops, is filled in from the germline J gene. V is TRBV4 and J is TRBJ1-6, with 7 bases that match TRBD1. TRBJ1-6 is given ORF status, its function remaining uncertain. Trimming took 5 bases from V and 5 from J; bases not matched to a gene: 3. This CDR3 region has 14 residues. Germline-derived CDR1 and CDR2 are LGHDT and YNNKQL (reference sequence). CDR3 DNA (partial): TGTGCCAGCAGCACCGGGACAGATAATTCGCCC. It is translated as CASSTGTDNSP. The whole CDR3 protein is CASSTGTDNSPLYF.

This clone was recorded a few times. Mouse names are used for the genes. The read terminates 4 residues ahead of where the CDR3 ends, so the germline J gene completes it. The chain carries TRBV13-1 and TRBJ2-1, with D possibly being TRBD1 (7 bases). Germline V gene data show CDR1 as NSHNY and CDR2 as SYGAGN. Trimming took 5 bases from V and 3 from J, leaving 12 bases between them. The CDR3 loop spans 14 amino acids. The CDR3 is CASREGASYAEQFF. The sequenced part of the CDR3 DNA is TGTGCCAGCAGGGAGGGGGCGAGCTATGCT.

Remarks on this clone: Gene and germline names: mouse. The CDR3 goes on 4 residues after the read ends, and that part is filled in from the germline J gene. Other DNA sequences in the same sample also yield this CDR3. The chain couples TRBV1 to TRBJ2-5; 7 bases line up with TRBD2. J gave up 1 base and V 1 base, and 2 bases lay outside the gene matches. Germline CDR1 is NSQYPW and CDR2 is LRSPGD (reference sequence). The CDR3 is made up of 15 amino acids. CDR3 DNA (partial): TGCACCTGCAGTGCAGCCGGGGGGGACCAAGAC. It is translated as CTCSAAGGDQD. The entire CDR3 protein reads CTCSAAGGDQDTQYF.

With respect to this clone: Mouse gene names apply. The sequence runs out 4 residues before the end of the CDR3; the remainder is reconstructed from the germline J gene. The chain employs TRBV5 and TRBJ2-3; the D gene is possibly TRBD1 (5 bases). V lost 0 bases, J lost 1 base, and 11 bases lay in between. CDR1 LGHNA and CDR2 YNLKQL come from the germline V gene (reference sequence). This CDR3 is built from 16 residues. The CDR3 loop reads CASSQDRAGGAETLYF. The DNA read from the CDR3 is TGTGCCAGCAGCCAAGACAGGGCGGGAGGTGCAGAA.

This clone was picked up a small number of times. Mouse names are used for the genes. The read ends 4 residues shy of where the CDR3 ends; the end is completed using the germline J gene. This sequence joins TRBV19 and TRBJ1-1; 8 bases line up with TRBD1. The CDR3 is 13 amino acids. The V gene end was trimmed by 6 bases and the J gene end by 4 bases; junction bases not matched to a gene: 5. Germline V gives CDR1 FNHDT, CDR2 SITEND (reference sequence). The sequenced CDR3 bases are TGTGCCAGCACCCGGACAGGGATCACA. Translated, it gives CASTRTGIT. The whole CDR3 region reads CASTRTGITEVFF. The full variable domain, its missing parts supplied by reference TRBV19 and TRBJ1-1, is GGIITQTPKFLIGQEGQKLTLKCQQNFNHDTMYWYRQDSGKGLRLIYYSITENDLQKGDLSEGYDASREKKSSFSLTVTSAQKNEMAVFLCASTRTGITEVFFGKGTRLTVV.

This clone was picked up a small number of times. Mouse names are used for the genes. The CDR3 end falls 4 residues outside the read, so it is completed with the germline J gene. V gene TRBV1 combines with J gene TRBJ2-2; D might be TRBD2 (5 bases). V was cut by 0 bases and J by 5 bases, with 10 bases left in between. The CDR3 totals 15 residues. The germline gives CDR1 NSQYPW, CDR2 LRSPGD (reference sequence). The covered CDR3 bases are TGCACCTGCAGTGCAGACCACTGGAGGACCGGG. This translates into CTCSADHWRTG. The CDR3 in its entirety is CTCSADHWRTGQLYF.

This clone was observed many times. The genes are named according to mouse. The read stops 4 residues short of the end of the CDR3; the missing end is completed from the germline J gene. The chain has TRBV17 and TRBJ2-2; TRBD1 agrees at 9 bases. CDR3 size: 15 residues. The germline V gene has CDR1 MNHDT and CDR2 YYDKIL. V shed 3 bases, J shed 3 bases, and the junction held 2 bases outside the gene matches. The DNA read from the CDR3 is TGTGCTAGCAGTAGTTGGACAGGGGACACCGGG. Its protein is CASSSWTGDTG. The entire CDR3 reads CASSSWTGDTGQLYF.

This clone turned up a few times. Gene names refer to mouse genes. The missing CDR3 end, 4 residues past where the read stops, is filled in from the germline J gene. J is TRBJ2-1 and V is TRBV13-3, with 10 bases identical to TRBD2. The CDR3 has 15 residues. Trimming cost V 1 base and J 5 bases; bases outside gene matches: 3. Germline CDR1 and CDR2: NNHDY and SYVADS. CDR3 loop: CASSDFGLGDAEQFF. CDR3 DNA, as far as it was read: TGTGCCAGCAGTGATTTTGGACTGGGGGATGCT.

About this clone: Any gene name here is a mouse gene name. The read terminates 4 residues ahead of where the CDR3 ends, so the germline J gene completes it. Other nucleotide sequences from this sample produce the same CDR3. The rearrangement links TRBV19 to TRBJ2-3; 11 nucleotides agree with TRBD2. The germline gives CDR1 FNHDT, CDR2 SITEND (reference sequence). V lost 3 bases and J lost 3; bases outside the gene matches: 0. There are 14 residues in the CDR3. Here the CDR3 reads CASSRTGGAETLYF. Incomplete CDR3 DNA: TGTGCCAGCAGTAGGACTGGGGGGGCAGAA.

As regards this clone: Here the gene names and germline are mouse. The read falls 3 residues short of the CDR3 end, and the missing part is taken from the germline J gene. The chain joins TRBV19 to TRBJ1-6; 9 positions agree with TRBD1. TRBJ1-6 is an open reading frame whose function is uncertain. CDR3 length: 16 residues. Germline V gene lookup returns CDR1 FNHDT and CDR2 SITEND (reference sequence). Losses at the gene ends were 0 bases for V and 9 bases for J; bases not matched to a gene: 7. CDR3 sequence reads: CASSIGDREYGSPLYF. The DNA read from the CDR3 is TGTGCCAGCAGTATAGGGGACAGGGAGTATGGTTCGCCC.

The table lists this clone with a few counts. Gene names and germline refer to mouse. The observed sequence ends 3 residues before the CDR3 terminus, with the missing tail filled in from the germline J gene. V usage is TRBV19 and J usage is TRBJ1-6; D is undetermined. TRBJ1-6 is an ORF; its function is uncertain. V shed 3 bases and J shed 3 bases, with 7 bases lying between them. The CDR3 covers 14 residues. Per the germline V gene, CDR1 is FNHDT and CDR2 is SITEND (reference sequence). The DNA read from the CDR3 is TGTGCCAGCAGTAAACAGATCTATAATTCGCCC. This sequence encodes CASSKQIYNSP. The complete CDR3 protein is CASSKQIYNSPLYF.

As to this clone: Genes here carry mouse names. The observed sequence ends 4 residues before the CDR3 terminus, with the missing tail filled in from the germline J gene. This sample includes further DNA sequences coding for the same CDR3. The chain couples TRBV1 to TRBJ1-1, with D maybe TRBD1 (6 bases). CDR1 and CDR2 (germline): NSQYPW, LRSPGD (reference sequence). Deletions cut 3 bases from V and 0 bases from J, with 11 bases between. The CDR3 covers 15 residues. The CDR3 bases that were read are TGCACCTGCAGTGCGCCGGGACAAACAAACACA. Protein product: CTCSAPGQTNT. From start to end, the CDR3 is CTCSAPGQTNTEVFF.

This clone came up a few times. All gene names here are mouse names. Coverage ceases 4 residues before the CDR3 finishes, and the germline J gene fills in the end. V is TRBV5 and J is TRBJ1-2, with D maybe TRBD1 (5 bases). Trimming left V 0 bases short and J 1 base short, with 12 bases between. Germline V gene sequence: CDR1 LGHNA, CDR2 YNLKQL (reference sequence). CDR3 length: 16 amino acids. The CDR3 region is CASSQDWARENSDYTF. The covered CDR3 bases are TGTGCCAGCAGCCAAGATTGGGCCAGGGAAAACTCC.

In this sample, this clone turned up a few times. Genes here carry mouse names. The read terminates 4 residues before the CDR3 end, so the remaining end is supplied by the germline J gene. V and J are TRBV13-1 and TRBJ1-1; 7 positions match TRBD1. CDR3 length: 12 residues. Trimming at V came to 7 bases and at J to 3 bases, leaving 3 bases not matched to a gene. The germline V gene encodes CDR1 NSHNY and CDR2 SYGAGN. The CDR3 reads CASRGQYTEVFF. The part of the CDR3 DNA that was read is TGTGCCAGCCGGGGACAGTACACA.

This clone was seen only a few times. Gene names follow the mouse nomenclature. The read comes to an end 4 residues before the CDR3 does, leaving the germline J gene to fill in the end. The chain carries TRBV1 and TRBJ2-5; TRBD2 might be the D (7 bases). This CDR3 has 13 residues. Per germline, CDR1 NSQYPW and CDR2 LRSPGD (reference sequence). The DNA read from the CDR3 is TGCACCTGCGGACCCGGGGGGCGGGAC. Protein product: CTCGPGGRD. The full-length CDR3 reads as CTCGPGGRDTQYF.

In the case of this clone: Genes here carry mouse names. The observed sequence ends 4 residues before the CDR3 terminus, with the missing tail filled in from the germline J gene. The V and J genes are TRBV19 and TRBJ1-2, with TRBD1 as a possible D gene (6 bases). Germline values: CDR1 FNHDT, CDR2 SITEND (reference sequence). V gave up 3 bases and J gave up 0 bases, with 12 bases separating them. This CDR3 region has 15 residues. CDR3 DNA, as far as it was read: TGTGCCAGCAGTAGCCCCGGGACAACAAACTCC. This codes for CASSSPGTTNS. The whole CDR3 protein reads CASSSPGTTNSDYTF.

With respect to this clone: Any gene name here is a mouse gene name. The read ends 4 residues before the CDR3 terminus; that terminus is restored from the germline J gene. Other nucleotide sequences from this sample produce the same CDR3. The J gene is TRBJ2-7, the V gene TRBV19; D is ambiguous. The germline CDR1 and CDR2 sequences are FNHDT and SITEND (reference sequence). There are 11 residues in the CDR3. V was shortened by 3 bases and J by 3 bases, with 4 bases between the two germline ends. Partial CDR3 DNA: TGTGCCAGCAGTAGGGGCTAT. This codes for CASSRGY. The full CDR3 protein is CASSRGYEQYF.